Shown below are 5 T cell receptor beta chains from a single sample sequenced in a study of patients and donors after allogeneic stem cell transplantation. MiXCR was run by TCRdb on the RT-PCR reads, yielding one entry per CDR3 protein. The repertoire includes 800,000 to 1,000,000 distinct CDR3 sequences, roughly 18% of them detected once, and around 5.5% sits in the top ten. Sample: blood, either unsorted or a sorted T cell fraction (not recorded which). Source of these receptors: a human donor who was either an allogeneic HSCT recipient or a stem cell or donor lymphocyte infusion donor (not recorded which). It is not recorded whose cells these are; they may come from a transplant donor.

This clonotype has a handful of counts. The chain has TRBV12-3 or TRBV12-4 and TRBJ1-5; D ambiguous. Trimming took 1 base from V and 8 from J, leaving 9 bases between them. The CDR3 is 13 amino acids. The CDR3: CASSLGPKEPQHF. The CDR3 DNA is TGTGCCAGCAGTTTAGGGCCCAAAGAGCCCCAGCATTTT.

The chain employs TRBV6-1 and TRBJ1-2, with D possibly TRBD1 on 6 matching bases. The V end was cut by 7 bases, the J end by 8 bases, with 20 bases between. The length of the CDR3 is 14 residues. CDR1 is MNHNS, CDR2 SASEGT, per germline. Here the CDR3 reads CASTQNRAVGGYTF. The CDR3 DNA sequence: TGTGCCAGCACTCAAAACAGGGCAGTAGGAGGCTACACCTTC.

The J gene is TRBJ2-7, the V gene TRBV7-3; D remains unclear. In germline, CDR1 is SGHTA, CDR2 FQGTGA. V was clipped by 5 bases and J by 0 bases, with 11 bases between them. The CDR3 contains 14 residues. CDR3 amino acids: CASSQYISSYEQYF. The CDR3 bases are TGTGCCAGCAGCCAGTACATTTCCTCCTACGAGCAGTACTTC.

J is TRBJ1-5 and V is TRBV7-2; 9 positions agree with TRBD1. The CDR3 sequence is 16 residues long. CDR1 is SGHTA, CDR2 FQGNSA, per germline. V lost 3 bases, J lost 6 bases, and 9 bases stayed unmatched. Written as DNA, the CDR3 is TGTGCCAGCAGCTTGGGGACAGGGATTGAGGCTCAGCCCCAGCATTTT. Amino acid sequence: CASSLGTGIEAQPQHF.

In this sample, this clonotype turned up a few times. This chain connects TRBV4-3 to TRBJ2-1; 9 positions agree with TRBD2. Unmatched junction bases numbered 6, after V lost 2 bases and J lost 4 bases. The CDR3 covers 16 residues. Germline CDR1 reads LGHNA; CDR2 reads YSLEER. The CDR3 sequence: CASSQRAAGGYNEQFF. CDR3 sequence (DNA): TGCGCCAGCAGCCAACGAGCGGCGGGGGGGTACAATGAGCAGTTCTTC.